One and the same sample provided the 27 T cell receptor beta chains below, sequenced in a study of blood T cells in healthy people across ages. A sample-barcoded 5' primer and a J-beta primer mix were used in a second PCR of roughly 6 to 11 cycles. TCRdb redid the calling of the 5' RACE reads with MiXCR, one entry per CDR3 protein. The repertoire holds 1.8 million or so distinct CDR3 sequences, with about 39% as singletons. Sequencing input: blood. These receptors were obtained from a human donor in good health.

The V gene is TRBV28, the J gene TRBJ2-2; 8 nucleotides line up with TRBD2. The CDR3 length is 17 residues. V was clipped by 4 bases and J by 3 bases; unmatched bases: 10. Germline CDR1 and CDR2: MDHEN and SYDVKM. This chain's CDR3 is CASSYVILAGDTGELFF. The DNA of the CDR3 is TGTGCCAGCAGTTACGTGATTCTAGCGGGTGACACCGGGGAGCTGTTTTTT. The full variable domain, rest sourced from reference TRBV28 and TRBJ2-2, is DVKVTQSSRYLVKRTGEKVFLECVQDMDHENMFWYRQDPGLGLRLIYFSYDVKMKEKGDIPEGYSVSREKKERFSLILESASTNQTSMYLCASSYVILAGDTGELFFGEGSRLTVL.

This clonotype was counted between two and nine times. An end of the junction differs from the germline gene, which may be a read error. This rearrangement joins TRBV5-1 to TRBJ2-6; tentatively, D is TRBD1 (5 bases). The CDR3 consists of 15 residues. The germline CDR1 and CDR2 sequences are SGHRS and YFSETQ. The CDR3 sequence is CAGSLGPSGANVLTF. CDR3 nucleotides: TGCGCCGGCAGCTTGGGGCCGTCTGGGGCCAACGTCCTGACTTTC.

DNA of the CDR3: TGCAGTGCTAGAAGTGGAGGAAATACGCAGTATTTT. Protein: CSARSGGNTQYF. This sequence joins TRBV20-1 and TRBJ2-3, with D perhaps matching TRBD2 (5 bases). CDR3 length: 12 residues. Looked up from germline, CDR1 is DFQATT and CDR2 is SNEGSKA (reference sequence). V shed 2 bases and J shed 7 bases, with 10 bases lying between them.

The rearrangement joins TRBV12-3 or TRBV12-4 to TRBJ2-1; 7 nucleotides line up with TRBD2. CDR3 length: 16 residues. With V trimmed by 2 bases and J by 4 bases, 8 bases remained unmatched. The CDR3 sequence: CASSLRASGHYNEQFF. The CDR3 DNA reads TGTGCCAGCAGTTTAAGGGCTAGCGGTCATTACAATGAGCAGTTCTTC.

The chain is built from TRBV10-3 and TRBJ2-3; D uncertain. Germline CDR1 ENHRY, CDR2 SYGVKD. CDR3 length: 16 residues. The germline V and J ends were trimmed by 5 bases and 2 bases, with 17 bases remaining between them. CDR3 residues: CAISTSYGSTTDTQYF. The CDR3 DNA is TGTGCCATCAGTACAAGCTATGGATCCACCACAGATACGCAGTATTTT.

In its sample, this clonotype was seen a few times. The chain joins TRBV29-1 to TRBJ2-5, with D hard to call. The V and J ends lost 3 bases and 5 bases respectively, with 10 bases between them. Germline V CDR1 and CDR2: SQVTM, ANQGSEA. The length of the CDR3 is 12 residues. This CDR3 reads CSVDVKGETQYF. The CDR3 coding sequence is TGCAGCGTTGATGTCAAAGGGGAGACCCAGTACTTC.

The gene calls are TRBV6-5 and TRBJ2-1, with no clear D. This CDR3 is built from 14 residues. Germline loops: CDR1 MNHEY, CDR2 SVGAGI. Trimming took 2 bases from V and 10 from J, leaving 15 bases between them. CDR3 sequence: CASSYRSRAREQFF. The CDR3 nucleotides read TGTGCCAGCAGTTACCGCTCCCGGGCGCGGGAGCAGTTCTTC.

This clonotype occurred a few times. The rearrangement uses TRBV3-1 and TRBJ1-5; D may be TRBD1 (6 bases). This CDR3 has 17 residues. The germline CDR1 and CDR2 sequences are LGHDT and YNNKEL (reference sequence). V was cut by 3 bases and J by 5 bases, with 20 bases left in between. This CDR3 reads CASSHGRRGARDQPQHF. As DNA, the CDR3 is TGTGCCAGCAGCCACGGGAGAAGGGGGGCTCGGGATCAGCCCCAGCATTTT.

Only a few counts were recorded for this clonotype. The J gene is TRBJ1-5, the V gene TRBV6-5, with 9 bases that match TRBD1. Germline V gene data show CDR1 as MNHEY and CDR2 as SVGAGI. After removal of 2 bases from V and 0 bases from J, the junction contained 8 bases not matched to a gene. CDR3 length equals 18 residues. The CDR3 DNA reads TGTGCCAGCAGTTACCTGGGACAGGGCTTCCTTAGCAATCAGCCCCAGCATTTT. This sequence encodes CASSYLGQGFLSNQPQHF.

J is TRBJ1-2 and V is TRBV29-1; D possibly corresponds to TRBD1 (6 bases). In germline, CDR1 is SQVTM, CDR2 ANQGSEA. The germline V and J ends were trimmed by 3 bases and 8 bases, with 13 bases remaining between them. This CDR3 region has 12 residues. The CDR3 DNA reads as TGCAGCGTTGAGTCTGGACAGACCGGCTACACCTTC. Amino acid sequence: CSVESGQTGYTF. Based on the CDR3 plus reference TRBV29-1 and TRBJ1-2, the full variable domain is SAVISQKPSRDICQRGTSLTIQCQVDSQVTMMFWYRQQPGQSLTLIATANQGSEATYESGFVIDKFPISRPNLTFSTLTVSNMSPEDSSIYLCSVESGQTGYTFGSGTRLTVV.

The DNA of the CDR3 is TGCAGTGCTAGAGAGGACTGGGGGGAGACCCAGTACTTC. Translating gives CSAREDWGETQYF. V gene TRBV20-1 combines with J gene TRBJ2-5; D may match TRBD1 or TRBD2 (5 bases each). CDR1 is DFQATT and CDR2 is SNEGSKA in the germline V gene (reference sequence). Trimming pared 0 bases from V and 5 bases from J, leaving 10 bases between. There are 13 residues in the CDR3.

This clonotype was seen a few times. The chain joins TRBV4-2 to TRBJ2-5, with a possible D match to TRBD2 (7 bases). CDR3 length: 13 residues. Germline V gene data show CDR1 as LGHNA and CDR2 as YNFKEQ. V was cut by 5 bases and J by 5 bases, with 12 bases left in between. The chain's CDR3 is CASSGGAVETQYF. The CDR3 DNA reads TGTGCCAGCAGCGGGGGGGCCGTGGAGACCCAGTACTTC.

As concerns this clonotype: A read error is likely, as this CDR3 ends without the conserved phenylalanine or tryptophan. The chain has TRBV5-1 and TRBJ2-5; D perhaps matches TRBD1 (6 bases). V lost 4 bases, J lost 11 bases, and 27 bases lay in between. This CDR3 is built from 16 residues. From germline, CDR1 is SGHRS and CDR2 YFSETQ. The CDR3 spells CASSLIQGSSYNEQYY. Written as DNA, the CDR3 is TGCGCCAGCAGCCTAATACAGGGCAGCTCCTACAATGAGCAGTACTAC.

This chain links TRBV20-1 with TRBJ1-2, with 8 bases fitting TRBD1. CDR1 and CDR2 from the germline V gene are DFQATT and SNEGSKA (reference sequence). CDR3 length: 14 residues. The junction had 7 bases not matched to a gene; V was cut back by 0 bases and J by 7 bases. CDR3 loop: CSAREGQASIGYTF. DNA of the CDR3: TGCAGTGCTAGAGAGGGACAGGCCTCTATTGGCTACACCTTC.

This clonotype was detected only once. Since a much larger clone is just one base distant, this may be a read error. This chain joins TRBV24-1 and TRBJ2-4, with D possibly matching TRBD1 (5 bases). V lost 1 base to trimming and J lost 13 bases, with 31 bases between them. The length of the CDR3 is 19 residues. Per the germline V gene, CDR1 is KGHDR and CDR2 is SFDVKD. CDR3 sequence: CATSDLKTRTRSFYNEQYF. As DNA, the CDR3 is TGTGCCACCAGTGATTTAAAAACTCGGACAAGATCATTCTACAATGAGCAGTACTTC.

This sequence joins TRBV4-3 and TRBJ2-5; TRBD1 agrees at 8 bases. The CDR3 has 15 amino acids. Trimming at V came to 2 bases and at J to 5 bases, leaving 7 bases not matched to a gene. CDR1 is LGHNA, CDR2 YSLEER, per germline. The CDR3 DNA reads TGCGCCAGCAGCCAAAATCCAGGGGGCGGTGAGACCCAGTACTTC. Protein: CASSQNPGGGETQYF.

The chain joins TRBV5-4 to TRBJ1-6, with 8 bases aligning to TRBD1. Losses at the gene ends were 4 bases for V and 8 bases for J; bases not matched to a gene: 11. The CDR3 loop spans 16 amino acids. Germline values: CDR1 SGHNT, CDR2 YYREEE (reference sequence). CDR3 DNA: TGTGCCAGCAGCGATGGTTCGTCAGGGGGCGATTCACCCCTCCACTTT. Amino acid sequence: CASSDGSSGGDSPLHF.

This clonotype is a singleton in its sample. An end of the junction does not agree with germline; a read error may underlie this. The CDR3 is CAVSGSGSYEQYF. The CDR3 DNA follows: TGTGCCGTCAGTGGGAGCGGGAGCTACGAGCAGTACTTC. V is TRBV10-3 and J is TRBJ2-5; TRBD2 matches at 8 bases. TRBJ2-7 explains the end of the DNA better; the J call may be wrong. This CDR3 is 13 amino acids long. CDR1 ENHRY and CDR2 SYGVKD come from the germline V gene.

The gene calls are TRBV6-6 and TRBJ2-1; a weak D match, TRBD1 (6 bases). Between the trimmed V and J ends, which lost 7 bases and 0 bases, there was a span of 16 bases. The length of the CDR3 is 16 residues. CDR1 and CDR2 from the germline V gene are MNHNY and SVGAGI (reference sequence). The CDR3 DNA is TGTGCCAGCACCCTGACCGACAGGCCCTCCTACAATGAGCAGTTCTTC. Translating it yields CASTLTDRPSYNEQFF.

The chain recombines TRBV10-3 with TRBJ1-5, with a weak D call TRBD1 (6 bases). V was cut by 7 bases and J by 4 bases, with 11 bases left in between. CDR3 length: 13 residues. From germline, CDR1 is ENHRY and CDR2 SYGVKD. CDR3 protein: CAITRDINQPQHF. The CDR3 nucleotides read TGTGCCATCACCCGGGACATAAATCAGCCCCAGCATTTT.

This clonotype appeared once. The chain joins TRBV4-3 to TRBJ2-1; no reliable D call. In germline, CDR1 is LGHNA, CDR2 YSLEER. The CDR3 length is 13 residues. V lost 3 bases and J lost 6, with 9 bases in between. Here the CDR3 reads CASSQRLSNEQFF. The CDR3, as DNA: TGCGCCAGCAGCCAGAGACTGTCCAATGAGCAGTTCTTC.

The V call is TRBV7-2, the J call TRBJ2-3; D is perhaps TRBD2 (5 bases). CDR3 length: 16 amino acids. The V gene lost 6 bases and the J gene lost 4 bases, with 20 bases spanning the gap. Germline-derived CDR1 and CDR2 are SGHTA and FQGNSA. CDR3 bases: TGTGCCAGCAGGAGGAGCGGAGCCAAAAGCGCAGATACGCAGTATTTT. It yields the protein CASRRSGAKSADTQYF.

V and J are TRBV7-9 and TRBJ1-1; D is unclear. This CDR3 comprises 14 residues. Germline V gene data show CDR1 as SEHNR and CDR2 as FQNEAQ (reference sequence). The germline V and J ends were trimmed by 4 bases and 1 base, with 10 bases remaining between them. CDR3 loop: CASSSPWANTEAFF. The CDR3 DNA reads TGTGCCAGCAGCTCCCCGTGGGCGAACACTGAAGCTTTCTTT.

Here the CDR3 DNA reads TGCAGTGCTAGAGGTATTTCCCGTGGGGAGCAGTTCTTC. Residues: CSARGISRGEQFF. The chain couples TRBV20-1 to TRBJ2-1; no firm D call. V was shortened by 1 base and J by 10 bases, with 14 bases between the two germline ends. Germline CDR1 is DFQATT and CDR2 is SNEGSKA (reference sequence). CDR3 size: 13 residues.

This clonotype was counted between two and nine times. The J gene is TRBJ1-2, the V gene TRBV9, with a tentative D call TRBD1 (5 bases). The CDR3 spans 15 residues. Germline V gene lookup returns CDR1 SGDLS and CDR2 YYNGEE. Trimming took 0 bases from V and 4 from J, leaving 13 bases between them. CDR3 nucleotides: TGTGCCAGCAGCGTAGGGGGGTCCACCCTCTATGGCTACACCTTC. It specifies CASSVGGSTLYGYTF.

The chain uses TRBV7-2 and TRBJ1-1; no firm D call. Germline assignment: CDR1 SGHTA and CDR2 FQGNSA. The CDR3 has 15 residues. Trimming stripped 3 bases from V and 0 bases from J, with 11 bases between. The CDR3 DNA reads TGTGCCAGCAGCTTCACGATCAGTGTGAACACTGAAGCTTTCTTT. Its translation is CASSFTISVNTEAFF.

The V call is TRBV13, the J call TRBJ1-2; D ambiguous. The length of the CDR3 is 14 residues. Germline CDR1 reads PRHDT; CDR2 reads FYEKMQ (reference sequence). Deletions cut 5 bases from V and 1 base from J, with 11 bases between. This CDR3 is CASSPGNVNYGYTF. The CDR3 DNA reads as TGTGCCAGCAGCCCGGGGAACGTTAACTATGGCTACACCTTC. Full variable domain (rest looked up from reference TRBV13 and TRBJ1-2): AAGVIQSPRHLIKEKRETATLKCYPIPRHDTVYWYQQGPGQDPQFLISFYEKMQSDKGSIPDRFSAQQFSDYHSELNMSSLELGDSALYFCASSPGNVNYGYTFGSGTRLTVV.